These T cell receptor beta chains were read from a single sample in a study of cytomegalovirus exposure and HLA in healthy donors. Assay: immunoSEQ multiplex PCR; the TCRdb copy retains only in-frame clones and omits some. The table has approximately 180,000 clones, roughly 87% seen once. The sample comprised PBMCs. These TCRs come from a girl in the first two years of life in good health and CMV-seronegative. CDR3s include the opening cysteine and the closing phenylalanine or tryptophan. D genes are given only for firm matches. Clone size is given for some rows only: seen once, a few or many times, or a class if the clone is expanded.

v_gene	d_gene	j_gene	abundance	CDR3aa	CDR3nt
TRBV7-9	.	TRBJ2-1	.	CASSLTEGEQFF	TGTGCCAGCAGCTTAACGGAGGGTGAGCAGTTCTTC
TRBV5-1	TRBD1	TRBJ2-7	.	CASSTPGTGSHEQYF	TGCGCCAGCAGCACACCCGGGACAGGTTCCCACGAGCAGTACTTC
TRBV5-1	TRBD2	TRBJ2-7	.	CAGSRLAEYEQYF	TGCGCCGGCAGTAGACTAGCGGAGTACGAGCAGTACTTC
TRBV7-8	TRBD2	TRBJ2-3	.	CASSLALSGGASADTQYF	TGTGCCAGCAGCTTAGCCCTGAGCGGGGGGGCGTCTGCAGATACGCAGTATTTT
TRBV11-3	TRBD1	TRBJ2-3	.	CASSLDRGTGVPDTQYF	TGTGCCAGCAGCTTAGATCGGGGGACAGGAGTCCCAGATACGCAGTATTTT
TRBV5-1	.	TRBJ1-1	.	CASSPLTRGGGMNTEAFF	TGCGCCAGCAGCCCCCTTACTAGGGGGGGTGGGATGAACACTGAAGCTTTCTTT
TRBV7-9	TRBD2	TRBJ2-3	once	CSSSFGGGLELTDTQYF	TGTTCCAGCAGCTTCGGTGGGGGACTAGAGCTCACAGATACGCAGTATTTT
TRBV7-2	.	TRBJ2-3	.	CASSSGYSTDTQYF	TGTGCCAGCAGCTCGGGGTATAGCACAGATACGCAGTATTTT
TRBV11-3	.	TRBJ1-6	.	CASSLFENSPLHF	TGTGCCAGCAGCTTATTTGAGAATTCACCCCTCCACTTT
TRBV7-2	TRBD2	TRBJ2-7	.	CASSLWGLAGNSYEQYF	TGTGCCAGCAGCTTATGGGGGTTAGCGGGAAATTCCTACGAGCAGTACTTC
TRBV7-9	.	TRBJ1-1	.	CASSSRRTTNTEAFF	TGTGCCAGCAGCTCCAGACGGACAACCAACACTGAAGCTTTCTTT
TRBV5-1	.	TRBJ1-1	.	CASTPGTNTEAFF	TGCGCCAGCACCCCGGGGACTAACACTGAAGCTTTCTTT
TRBV5-6	.	TRBJ1-1	.	CASSFDSEAFF	TGTGCCAGCAGCTTTGACAGTGAAGCTTTCTTT
TRBV19	TRBD1	TRBJ1-1	once	CASSKITGGPNTEAFF	TGTGCCAGTAGTAAAATAACAGGGGGCCCTAACACTGAAGCTTTCTTT
TRBV7-2	TRBD1	TRBJ2-7	.	CASSVTGGEQYF	TGTGCCAGCAGCGTAACAGGGGGTGAGCAGTACTTC
TRBV18	TRBD1	TRBJ2-3	.	CASSPGTGNTDTQYF	TGTGCCAGCTCCCCGGGGACAGGGAACACAGATACGCAGTATTTT
TRBV5-4	.	TRBJ2-3	.	CASSFSRTDTQYF	TGTGCCAGCAGCTTCTCCCGCACAGATACGCAGTATTTT
TRBV6-6	.	TRBJ2-3	.	CASSPRLVGEDTQYF	TGTGCCAGCAGTCCGCGACTAGTGGGGGAGGATACGCAGTATTTT
TRBV4-2	.	TRBJ2-5	.	CASSQDPSFQETQYF	TGTGCCAGCAGCCAAGATCCCAGTTTCCAAGAGACCCAGTACTTC
TRBV6-1	TRBD1	TRBJ2-1	.	CASMWDRGDNEQFF	TGTGCCAGCATGTGGGACAGGGGGGACAATGAGCAGTTCTTC
TRBV15	.	TRBJ2-3	.	CATSSPGQSTDTQYF	TGTGCCACCAGCAGTCCGGGACAAAGCACAGATACGCAGTATTTT
TRBV6-1	.	TRBJ2-7	.	CASYRKQTYEQYF	TGTGCCAGTTACAGGAAACAAACCTACGAGCAGTACTTC
TRBV19	TRBD1	TRBJ1-1	few	CASSLGTESEAFF	TGTGCCAGTAGTCTAGGGACAGAGTCTGAAGCTTTCTTT
TRBV15	.	TRBJ2-1	.	CATSASAYYNEQFF	TGTGCCACCAGCGCTAGCGCTTACTACAATGAGCAGTTCTTC
TRBV6-6	TRBD1	TRBJ1-1	.	CASSFQGAKNTEAFF	TGTGCCAGCAGTTTCCAGGGGGCTAAGAACACTGAAGCTTTCTTT
TRBV27	TRBD2	TRBJ2-7	few	CASSLFAVARLAGEQYF	TGTGCCAGCAGTTTATTTGCCGTAGCGCGACTAGCGGGGGAGCAGTACTTC
TRBV4-3	.	TRBJ1-5	.	CASSQDLNQPQHF	TGCGCCAGCAGCCAGGACTTGAATCAGCCCCAGCATTTT
TRBV30	TRBD1	TRBJ1-5	once	CARRTGRVCNQPQHF	TGTGCCCGTCGGACAGGGCGTGTTTGCAATCAGCCCCAGCATTTT
TRBV30	TRBD1	TRBJ1-6	.	CAWLTGAQGSPLHF	TGTGCCTGGCTGACAGGGGCGCAGGGCTCACCCCTCCACTTT
TRBV29-1	TRBD1	TRBJ2-7	.	CSVGTDPYEQYF	TGCAGCGTCGGGACAGACCCCTACGAGCAGTACTTC
TRBV13	.	TRBJ1-3	few	CASSLSNAGDPRNTIYF	TGTGCCAGCAGCTTAAGTAATGCGGGGGACCCCCGAAACACCATATATTTT
TRBV7-6	TRBD2	TRBJ2-7	once	CASSLGSSGSYEQYF	TGTGCCAGCAGCTTAGGGTCTAGCGGGAGCTACGAGCAGTACTTC
TRBV2	TRBD1	TRBJ1-1	.	CASSVTGATEAFF	TGTGCCAGCAGTGTAACAGGGGCCACTGAAGCTTTCTTT
TRBV30	.	TRBJ2-2	.	CAWSGATGELFF	TGTGCCTGGAGTGGAGCCACCGGGGAGCTGTTTTTT
TRBV25-1	.	TRBJ1-3	.	CASRKESGNTIYF	TGTGCCAGCAGGAAAGAGTCTGGAAACACCATATATTTT
TRBV6-5	.	TRBJ2-3	.	CASSYSVAQGSDTQYF	TGTGCCAGCAGTTACTCGGTCGCACAGGGTTCAGATACGCAGTATTTT
TRBV6-6	TRBD2	TRBJ2-1	.	CASSLRGDGGEQFF	TGTGCCAGCAGTTTACGGGGGGACGGGGGTGAGCAGTTCTTC
TRBV7-2	.	TRBJ2-7	.	CASSLEGGVLQEQYF	TGTGCCAGCAGCTTAGAAGGGGGAGTCCTCCAGGAGCAGTACTTC
TRBV9	.	TRBJ1-1	.	CASSRTANTEAFF	TGTGCCAGCAGTAGGACAGCGAACACTGAAGCTTTCTTT
TRBV10-1	.	TRBJ1-1	.	CASQAQPNTEAFF	TGCGCCAGCCAGGCACAGCCAAACACTGAAGCTTTCTTT
TRBV6-1	TRBD1	TRBJ1-5	.	CASSTDRGLNQPQHF	TGTGCCAGCAGTACGGACAGGGGGCTGAATCAGCCCCAGCATTTT
TRBV6-1	.	TRBJ1-6	.	CASSEVEARSPLHF	TGTGCCAGCAGTGAAGTGGAGGCTAGGTCACCCCTCCACTTT
TRBV6-1	.	TRBJ2-1	.	CASSEDTGEVSYNEQFF	TGTGCCAGCAGTGAAGATACAGGGGAGGTCTCCTACAATGAGCAGTTCTTC
TRBV27	.	TRBJ1-2	.	CASSELLGGASYGYTF	TGTGCCAGCAGCGAATTATTAGGAGGGGCCAGCTATGGCTACACCTTC
TRBV29-1	.	TRBJ1-3	.	CSVTPGPGDTIYF	TGCAGCGTTACCCCCGGGCCCGGGGACACCATATATTTT
TRBV7-3	TRBD2	TRBJ2-1	few	CASSSPGTSGRLATYNEQFF	TGTGCCAGCAGCTCCCCCGGGACTAGCGGGAGGTTGGCTACCTACAATGAGCAGTTCTTC
TRBV6-5	.	TRBJ2-7	.	CASSYHTPKGDEQYF	TGTGCCAGCAGTTACCACACCCCTAAAGGAGATGAGCAGTACTTC
TRBV6-6	TRBD1	TRBJ2-1	.	CASTGQTYNEQFF	TGTGCCAGCACGGGACAGACCTACAATGAGCAGTTCTTC
TRBV7-9	TRBD1	TRBJ2-5	.	CASSFRTGEETQYF	TGTGCCAGCAGCTTCAGGACAGGGGAAGAGACCCAGTACTTC
TRBV11-2	TRBD2	TRBJ2-7	.	CASSLGGLAGDSYEQYF	TGTGCCAGCAGCTTAGGGGGACTAGCGGGAGACTCCTACGAGCAGTACTTC
TRBV6-5	.	TRBJ2-4	.	CASSRVGLAKNIQYF	TGTGCCAGCAGCAGGGTGGGGCTAGCCAAAAACATTCAGTACTTC
TRBV10-3	TRBD1	TRBJ1-2	.	CAISSDRGRYGYTF	TGTGCCATCAGTTCGGACAGGGGTCGATATGGCTACACCTTC
TRBV2	.	TRBJ2-1	.	CASSADSPYNEQFF	TGTGCCAGCAGTGCGGACAGCCCCTACAATGAGCAGTTCTTC